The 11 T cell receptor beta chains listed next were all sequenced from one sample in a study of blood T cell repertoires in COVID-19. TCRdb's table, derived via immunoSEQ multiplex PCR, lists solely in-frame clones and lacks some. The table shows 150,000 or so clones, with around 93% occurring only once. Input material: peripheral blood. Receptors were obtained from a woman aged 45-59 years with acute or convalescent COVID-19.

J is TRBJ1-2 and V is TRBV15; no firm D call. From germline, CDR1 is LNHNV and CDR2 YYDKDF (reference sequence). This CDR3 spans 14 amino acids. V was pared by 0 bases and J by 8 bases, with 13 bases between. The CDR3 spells CATSRDRPGLGYTF. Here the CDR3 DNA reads TGTGCCACCAGCAGAGATCGCCCGGGATTAGGCTACACCTTC.

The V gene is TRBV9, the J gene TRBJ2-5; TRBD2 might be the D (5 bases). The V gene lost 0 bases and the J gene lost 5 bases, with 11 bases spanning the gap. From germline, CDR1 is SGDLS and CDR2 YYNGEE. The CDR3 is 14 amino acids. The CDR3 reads CASSVAGLSETQYF. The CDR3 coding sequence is TGTGCCAGCAGCGTAGCTGGACTCTCGGAGACCCAGTACTTC.

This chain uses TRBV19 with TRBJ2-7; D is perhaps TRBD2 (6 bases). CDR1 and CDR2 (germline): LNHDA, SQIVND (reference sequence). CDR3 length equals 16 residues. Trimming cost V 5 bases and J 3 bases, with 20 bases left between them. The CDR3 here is CASSVGPLGGNYEQYF. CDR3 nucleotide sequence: TGTGCCAGTAGTGTGGGACCCCTTGGCGGGAACTACGAGCAGTACTTC.

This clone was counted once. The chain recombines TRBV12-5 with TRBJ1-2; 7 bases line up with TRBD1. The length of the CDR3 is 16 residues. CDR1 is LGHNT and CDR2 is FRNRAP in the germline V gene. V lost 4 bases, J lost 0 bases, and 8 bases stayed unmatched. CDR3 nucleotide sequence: TGTGCTAGTGGTTCGTCCGGGGACAGACCTAACTATGGCTACACCTTC. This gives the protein CASGSSGDRPNYGYTF. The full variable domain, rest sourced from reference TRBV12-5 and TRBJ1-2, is DARVTQTPRHKVTEMGQEVTMRCQPILGHNTVFWYRQTMMQGLELLAYFRNRAPLDDSGMPKDRFSAEMPDATLATLKIQPSEPRDSAVYFCASGSSGDRPNYGYTFGSGTRLTVV.

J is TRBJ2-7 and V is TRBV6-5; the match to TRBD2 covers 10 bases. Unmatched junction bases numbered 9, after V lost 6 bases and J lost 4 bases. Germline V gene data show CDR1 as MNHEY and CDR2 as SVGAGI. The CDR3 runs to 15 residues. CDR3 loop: CASRLRTSGLYEQYF. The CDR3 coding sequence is TGTGCCAGCAGACTCCGGACTAGCGGATTGTACGAGCAGTACTTC.

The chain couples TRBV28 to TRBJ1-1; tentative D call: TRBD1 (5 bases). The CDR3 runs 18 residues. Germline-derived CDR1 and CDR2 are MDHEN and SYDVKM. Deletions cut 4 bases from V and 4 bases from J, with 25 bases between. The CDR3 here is CASSYPLRTRNWGTEAFF. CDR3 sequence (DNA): TGTGCCAGCAGTTACCCCCTCCGGACACGTAATTGGGGCACTGAAGCTTTCTTT.

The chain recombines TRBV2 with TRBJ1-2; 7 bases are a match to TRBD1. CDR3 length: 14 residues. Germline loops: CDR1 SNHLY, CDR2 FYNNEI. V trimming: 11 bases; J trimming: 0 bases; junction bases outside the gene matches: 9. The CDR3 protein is CAGDRDRTNYGYTF. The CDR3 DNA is TGTGCCGGAGACCGGGACAGAACTAACTATGGCTACACCTTC.

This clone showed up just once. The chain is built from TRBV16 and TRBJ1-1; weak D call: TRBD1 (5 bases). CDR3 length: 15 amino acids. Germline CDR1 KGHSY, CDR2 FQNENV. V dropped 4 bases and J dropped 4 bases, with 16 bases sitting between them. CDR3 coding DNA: TGTGCCAGCAGCCTTTCTCCGGGGGGTGGCACTGAAGCTTTCTTT. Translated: CASSLSPGGGTEAFF.

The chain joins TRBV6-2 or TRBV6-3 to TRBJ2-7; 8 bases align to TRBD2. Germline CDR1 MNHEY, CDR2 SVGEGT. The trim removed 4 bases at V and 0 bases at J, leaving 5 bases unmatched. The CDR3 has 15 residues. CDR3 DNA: TGTGCCAGCAGTTCACTAGCGGACATCTCCTACGAGCAGTACTTC. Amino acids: CASSSLADISYEQYF.

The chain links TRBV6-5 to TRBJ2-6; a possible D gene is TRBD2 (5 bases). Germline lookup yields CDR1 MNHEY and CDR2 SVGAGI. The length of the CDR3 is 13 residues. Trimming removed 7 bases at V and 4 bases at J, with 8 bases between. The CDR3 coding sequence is TGTGCCAGCACCCGGAGGGGGGCCAACGTCCTGACTTTC. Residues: CASTRRGANVLTF.

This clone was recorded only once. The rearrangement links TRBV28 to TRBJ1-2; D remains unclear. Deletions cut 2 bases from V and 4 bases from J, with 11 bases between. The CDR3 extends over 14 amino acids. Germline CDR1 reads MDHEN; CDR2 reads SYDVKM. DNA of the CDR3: TGTGCCAGCAGTTTACCCCCAGGCAGCTATGGCTACACCTTC. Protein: CASSLPPGSYGYTF.